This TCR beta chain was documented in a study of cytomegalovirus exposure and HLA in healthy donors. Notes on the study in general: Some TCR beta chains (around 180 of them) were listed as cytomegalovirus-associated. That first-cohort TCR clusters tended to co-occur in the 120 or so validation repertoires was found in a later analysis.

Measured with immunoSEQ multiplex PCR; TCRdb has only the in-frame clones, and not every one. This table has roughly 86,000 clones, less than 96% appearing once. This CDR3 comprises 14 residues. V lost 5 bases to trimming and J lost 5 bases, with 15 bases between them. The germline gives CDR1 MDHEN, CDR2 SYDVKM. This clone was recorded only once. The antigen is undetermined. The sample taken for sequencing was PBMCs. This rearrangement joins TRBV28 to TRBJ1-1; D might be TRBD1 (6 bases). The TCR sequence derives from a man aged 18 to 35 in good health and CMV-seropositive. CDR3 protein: CASSRTGRWTEAFF. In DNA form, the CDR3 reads TGTGCCAGCAGTAGAACAGGGAGATGGACTGAAGCTTTCTTT.